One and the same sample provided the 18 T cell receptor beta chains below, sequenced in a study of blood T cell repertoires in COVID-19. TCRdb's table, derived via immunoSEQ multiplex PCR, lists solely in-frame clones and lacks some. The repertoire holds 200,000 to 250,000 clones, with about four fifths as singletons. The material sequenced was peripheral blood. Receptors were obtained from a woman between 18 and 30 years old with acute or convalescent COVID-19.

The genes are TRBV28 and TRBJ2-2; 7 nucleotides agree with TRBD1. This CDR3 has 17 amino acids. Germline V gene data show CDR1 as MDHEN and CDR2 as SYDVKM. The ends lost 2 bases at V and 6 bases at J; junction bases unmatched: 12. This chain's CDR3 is CASSLGQGVPSAGELFF. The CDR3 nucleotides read TGTGCCAGCAGTTTAGGGCAGGGGGTCCCATCAGCCGGGGAGCTGTTTTTT.

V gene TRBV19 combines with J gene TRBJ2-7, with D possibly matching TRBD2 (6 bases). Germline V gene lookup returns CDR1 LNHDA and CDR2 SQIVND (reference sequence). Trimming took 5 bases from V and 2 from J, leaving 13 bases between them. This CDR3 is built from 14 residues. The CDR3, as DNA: TGTGCCAGTAGTCCGTTCGGGGGTCCCTACGAGCAGTACTTC. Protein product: CASSPFGGPYEQYF. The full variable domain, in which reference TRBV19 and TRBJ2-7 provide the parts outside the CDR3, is DGGITQSPKYLFRKEGQNVTLSCEQNLNHDAMYWYRQDPGQGLRLIYYSQIVNDFQKGDIAEGYSVSREKKESFPLTVTSAQKNPTAFYLCASSPFGGPYEQYFGPGTRLTVT.

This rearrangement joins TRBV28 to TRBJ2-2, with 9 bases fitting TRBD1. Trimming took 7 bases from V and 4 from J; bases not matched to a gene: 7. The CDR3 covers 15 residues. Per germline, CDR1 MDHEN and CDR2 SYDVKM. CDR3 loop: CASKYRGRGTGELFF. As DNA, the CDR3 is TGTGCCAGCAAATACAGGGGGCGAGGCACCGGGGAGCTGTTTTTT. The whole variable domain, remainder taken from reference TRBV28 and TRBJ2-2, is DVKVTQSSRYLVKRTGEKVFLECVQDMDHENMFWYRQDPGLGLRLIYFSYDVKMKEKGDIPEGYSVSREKKERFSLILESASTNQTSMYLCASKYRGRGTGELFFGEGSRLTVL.

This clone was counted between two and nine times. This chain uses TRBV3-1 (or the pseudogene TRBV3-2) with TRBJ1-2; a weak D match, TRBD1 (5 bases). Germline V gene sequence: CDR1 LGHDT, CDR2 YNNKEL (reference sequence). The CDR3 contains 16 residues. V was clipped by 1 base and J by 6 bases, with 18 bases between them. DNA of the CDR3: TGTGCCAGCAGCCAAGGGGATTGGGGCCCGGGGGATGGCTACACCTTC. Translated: CASSQGDWGPGDGYTF.

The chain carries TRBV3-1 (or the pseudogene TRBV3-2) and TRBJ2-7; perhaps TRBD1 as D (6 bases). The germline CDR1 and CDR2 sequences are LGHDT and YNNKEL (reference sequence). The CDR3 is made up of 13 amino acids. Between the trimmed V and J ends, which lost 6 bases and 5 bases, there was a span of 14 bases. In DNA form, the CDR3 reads TGTGCCAGCAGACCGCAGGGGTCCCACGAGCAGTACTTC. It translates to CASRPQGSHEQYF.

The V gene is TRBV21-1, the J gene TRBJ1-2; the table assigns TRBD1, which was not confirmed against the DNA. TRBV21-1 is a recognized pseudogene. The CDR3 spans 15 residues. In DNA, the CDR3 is TGTGCCAGCAGCAAAGGAGGGACAGGGGTTGGTGGCTACACCTTC. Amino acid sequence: CASSKGGTGVGGYTF.

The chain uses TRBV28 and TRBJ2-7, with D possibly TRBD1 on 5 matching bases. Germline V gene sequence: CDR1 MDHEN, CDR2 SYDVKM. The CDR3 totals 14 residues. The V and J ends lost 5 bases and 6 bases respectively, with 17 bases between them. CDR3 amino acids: CASSQLRQIPEQYF. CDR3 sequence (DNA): TGTGCCAGCAGTCAGCTGCGACAGATCCCCGAGCAGTACTTC. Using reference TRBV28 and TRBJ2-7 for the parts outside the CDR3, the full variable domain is DVKVTQSSRYLVKRTGEKVFLECVQDMDHENMFWYRQDPGLGLRLIYFSYDVKMKEKGDIPEGYSVSREKKERFSLILESASTNQTSMYLCASSQLRQIPEQYFGPGTRLTVT.

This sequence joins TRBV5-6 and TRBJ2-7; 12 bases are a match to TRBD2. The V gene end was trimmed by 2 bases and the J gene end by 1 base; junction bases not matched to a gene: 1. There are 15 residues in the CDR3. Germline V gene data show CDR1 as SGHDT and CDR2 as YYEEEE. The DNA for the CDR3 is TGTGCCAGCAGCTTAACTAGCGGGAGGTCCTACGAGCAGTACTTC. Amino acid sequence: CASSLTSGRSYEQYF.

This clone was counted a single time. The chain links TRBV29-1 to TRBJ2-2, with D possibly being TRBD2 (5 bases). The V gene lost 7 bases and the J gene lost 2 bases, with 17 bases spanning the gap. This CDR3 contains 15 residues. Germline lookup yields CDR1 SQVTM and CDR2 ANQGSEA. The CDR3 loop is CSAHGPSSNTGELFF. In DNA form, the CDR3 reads TGCAGCGCCCACGGCCCTAGCTCCAACACCGGGGAGCTGTTTTTT.

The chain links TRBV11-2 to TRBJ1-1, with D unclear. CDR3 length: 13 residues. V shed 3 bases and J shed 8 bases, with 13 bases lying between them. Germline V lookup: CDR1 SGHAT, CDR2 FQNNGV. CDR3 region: CASSFWAGSEAFF. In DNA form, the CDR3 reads TGTGCCAGCAGCTTCTGGGCCGGATCGGAAGCTTTCTTT.

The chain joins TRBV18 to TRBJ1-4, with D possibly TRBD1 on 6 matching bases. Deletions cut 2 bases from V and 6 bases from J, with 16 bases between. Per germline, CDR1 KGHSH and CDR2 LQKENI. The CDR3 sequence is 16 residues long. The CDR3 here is CASSPVLSTGHEKLFF. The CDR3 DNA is TGTGCCAGCTCACCAGTGCTTAGCACAGGGCATGAAAAACTGTTTTTT. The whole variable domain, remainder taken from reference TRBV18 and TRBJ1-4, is NAGVMQNPRHLVRRRGQEARLRCSPMKGHSHVYWYRQLPEEGLKFMVYLQKENIIDESGMPKERFSAEFPKEGPSILRIQQVVRGDSAAYFCASSPVLSTGHEKLFFGSGTQLSVL.

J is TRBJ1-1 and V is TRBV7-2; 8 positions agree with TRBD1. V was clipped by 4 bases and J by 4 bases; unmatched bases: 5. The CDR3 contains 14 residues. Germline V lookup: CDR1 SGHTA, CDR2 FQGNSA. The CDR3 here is CASSSTGGGTEAFF. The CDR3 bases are TGTGCCAGCAGCTCAACAGGGGGGGGCACTGAAGCTTTCTTT.

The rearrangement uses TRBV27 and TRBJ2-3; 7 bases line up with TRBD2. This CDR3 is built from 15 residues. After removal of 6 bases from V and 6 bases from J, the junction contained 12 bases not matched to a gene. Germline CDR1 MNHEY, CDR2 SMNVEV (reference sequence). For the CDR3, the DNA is TGTGCCAGCAGCCTCAGGCCGCGGGGGTTGGATACGCAGTATTTT. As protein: CASSLRPRGLDTQYF.

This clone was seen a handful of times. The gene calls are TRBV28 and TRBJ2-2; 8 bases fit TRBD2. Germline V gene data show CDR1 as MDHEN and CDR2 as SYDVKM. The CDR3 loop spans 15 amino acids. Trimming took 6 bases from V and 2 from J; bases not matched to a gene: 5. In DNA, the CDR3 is TGTGCCAGCAGGCTTAGCGGGACCAACACCGGGGAGCTGTTTTTT. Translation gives CASRLSGTNTGELFF.

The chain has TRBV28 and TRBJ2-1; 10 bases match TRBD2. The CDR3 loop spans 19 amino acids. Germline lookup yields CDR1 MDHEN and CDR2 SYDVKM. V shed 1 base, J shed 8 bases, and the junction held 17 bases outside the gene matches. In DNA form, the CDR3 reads TGTGCCAGCAGTTTATCGTTGGTTCTTGGGACTAGCGTCTCGGATGAGCAGTTCTTC. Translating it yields CASSLSLVLGTSVSDEQFF.

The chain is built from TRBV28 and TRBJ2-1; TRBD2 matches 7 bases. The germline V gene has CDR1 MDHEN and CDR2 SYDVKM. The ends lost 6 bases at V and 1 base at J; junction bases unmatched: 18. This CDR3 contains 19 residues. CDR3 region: CASRARGTGLTLSYNEQFF. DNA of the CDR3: TGTGCCAGCAGAGCCAGAGGGACGGGACTAACATTATCCTACAATGAGCAGTTCTTC.

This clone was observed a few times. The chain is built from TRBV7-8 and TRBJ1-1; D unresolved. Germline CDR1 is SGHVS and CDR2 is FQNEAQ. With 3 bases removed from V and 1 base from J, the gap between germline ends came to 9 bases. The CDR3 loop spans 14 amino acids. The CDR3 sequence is CASSFSLTNTEAFF. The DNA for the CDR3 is TGTGCCAGCAGCTTTTCACTTACGAACACTGAAGCTTTCTTT.

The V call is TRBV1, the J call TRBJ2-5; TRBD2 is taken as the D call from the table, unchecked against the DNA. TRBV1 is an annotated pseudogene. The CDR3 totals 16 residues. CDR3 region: CTSSQVTSGSRGTQYF. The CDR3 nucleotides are TGCACCAGCAGCCAAGTGACTAGCGGGAGTAGGGGGACCCAGTACTTC.